Listed here are 4 T cell receptor beta chains from one sample, sequenced in a study of blood T cell repertoires in COVID-19. Sequenced by immunoSEQ multiplex PCR; TCRdb stores in-frame clones only, minus some. Found here are about 140,000 clones, 84% of them singletons; the top ten hold about 7%. The sequenced material came from peripheral blood. The receptor set was obtained from a human donor in a cohort sampled during active COVID-19.

This chain links TRBV9 with TRBJ2-3; 7 bases are shared with TRBD2. The CDR3 covers 14 residues. V shed 2 bases and J 2 bases; nucleotides not matched to a gene: 2. In germline, CDR1 is SGDLS, CDR2 YYNGEE. The CDR3 DNA sequence: TGTGCCAGCAGCGTCCGGGACTACACAGATACGCAGTATTTT. It specifies CASSVRDYTDTQYF.

The chain joins TRBV28 to TRBJ1-1; D call uncertain. The V end was cut by 3 bases, the J end by 6 bases, with 11 bases between. The germline CDR1 and CDR2 sequences are MDHEN and SYDVKM. This CDR3 comprises 13 residues. For the CDR3, the DNA is TGTGCCAGCAGTTTCTGGCAGGCCTCTGAAGCTTTCTTT. It is translated as CASSFWQASEAFF.

The gene calls are TRBV7-6 and TRBJ2-5; maybe TRBD2 (6 bases). Germline-derived CDR1 and CDR2 are SGHVS and FNYEAQ. This CDR3 spans 15 amino acids. V was cut by 5 bases and J by 5 bases, with 18 bases left in between. The CDR3 DNA reads TGTGCCAGCAGCCCTCGAGGAGGGGCGGGGGAGACCCAGTACTTC. Translated: CASSPRGGAGETQYF.

V gene TRBV4-1 combines with J gene TRBJ2-7; 10 bases fit TRBD2. Germline-derived CDR1 and CDR2 are MGHRA and YSYEKL. The V segment lost 1 base and the J segment 3 bases; nucleotides outside the gene matches: 15. This CDR3 spans 19 amino acids. The CDR3 is CASSQVTVAQRGGLYEQYF. In DNA form, the CDR3 reads TGCGCCAGCAGCCAAGTGACAGTAGCTCAGCGGGGGGGCCTCTACGAGCAGTACTTC.